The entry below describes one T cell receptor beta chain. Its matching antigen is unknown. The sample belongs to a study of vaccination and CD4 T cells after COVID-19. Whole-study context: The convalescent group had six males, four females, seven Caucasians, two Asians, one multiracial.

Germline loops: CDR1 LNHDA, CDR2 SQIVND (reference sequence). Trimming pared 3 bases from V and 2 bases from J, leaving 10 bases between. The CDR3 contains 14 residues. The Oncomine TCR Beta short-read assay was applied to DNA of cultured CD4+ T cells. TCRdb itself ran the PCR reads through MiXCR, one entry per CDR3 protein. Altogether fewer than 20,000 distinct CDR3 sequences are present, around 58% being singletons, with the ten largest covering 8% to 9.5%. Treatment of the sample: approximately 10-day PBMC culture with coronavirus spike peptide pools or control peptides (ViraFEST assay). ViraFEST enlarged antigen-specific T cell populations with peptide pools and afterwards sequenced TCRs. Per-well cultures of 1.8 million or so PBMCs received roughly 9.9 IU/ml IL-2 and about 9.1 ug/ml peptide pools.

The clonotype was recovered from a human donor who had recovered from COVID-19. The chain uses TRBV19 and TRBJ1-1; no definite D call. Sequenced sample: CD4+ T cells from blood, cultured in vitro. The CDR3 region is CASSIQALNTEAFF. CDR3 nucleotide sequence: TGTGCCAGTAGTATCCAGGCCCTAAACACTGAAGCTTTCTTT.